The 9 T cell receptor beta chains given below trace back to one sample, sequenced in a study of blood T cell repertoires in COVID-19 (dated by TCRdb to the early 2020s). The receptor library was made with the immunoSEQ multiplex PCR assay. The clones in this table, taken by TCRdb from immuneACCESS, are in-frame only. Not every clone is retained; where verified, under half of the shortfall comes from an unresolved V gene, and the cause of the rest is unknown. The sample includes approximately 150,000 clones, with approximately 80% observed a single time. The ten largest make up roughly 2% of the sample. The specimen was peripheral blood. The receptor set was obtained from an older woman with acute or convalescent COVID-19.

The chain has TRBV30 and TRBJ1-1; the match to TRBD1 covers 7 bases. The CDR3 is made up of 14 amino acids. Losses at the gene ends were 8 bases for V and 2 bases for J; bases not matched to a gene: 11. Germline CDR1 GTSNPN, CDR2 SVGIG (reference sequence). DNA for the CDR3: TGTGCCGTCAACAGGGGCCACCTAAACACTGAAGCTTTCTTT. Its protein product is CAVNRGHLNTEAFF. Based on the CDR3 plus reference TRBV30 and TRBJ1-1, the full variable domain is SQTIHQWPATLVQPVGSPLSLECTVEGTSNPNLYWYRQAAGRGLQLLFYSVGIGQISSEVPQNLSASRPQDRQFILSSKKLLLSDSGFYLCAVNRGHLNTEAFFGQGTRLTVV.

J is TRBJ1-2 and V is TRBV6-1; tentative D call: TRBD1 (5 bases). The CDR3 sequence is 14 residues long. Germline V gene sequence: CDR1 MNHNS, CDR2 SASEGT. With 1 base removed from V and 7 bases from J, the gap between germline ends came to 13 bases. CDR3 coding DNA: TGTGCCAGCAGTGAAGTTAGACAGCCCTTTGGCTACACCTTC. Translated, it gives CASSEVRQPFGYTF.

The chain uses TRBV15 and TRBJ1-2; the D is unclear. There are 15 residues in the CDR3. Germline V gene data show CDR1 as LNHNV and CDR2 as YYDKDF (reference sequence). V lost 7 bases and J 4 bases, leaving 19 bases between the germline ends. The CDR3 protein is CATTSPSSNFYGYTF. As DNA, the CDR3 is TGTGCCACCACCTCCCCATCCAGTAATTTCTATGGCTACACCTTC.

The genes are TRBV18 and TRBJ2-1, with 7 nucleotides matching TRBD1. In germline, CDR1 is KGHSH, CDR2 LQKENI. The CDR3 loop spans 19 amino acids. The trim removed 1 base at V and 2 bases at J, leaving 14 bases unmatched. The CDR3 region has the DNA TGTGCCAGCTCACCACTGGGGAAGGCTTCGACAGGGACCTACAATGAGCAGTTCTTC. This translates into CASSPLGKASTGTYNEQFF.

CDR3 DNA: TGTGCCAGCTCACCACTACGGGGGGACTATGGCTACACCTTC. Translation: CASSPLRGDYGYTF. The chain uses TRBV18 and TRBJ1-2; D may be TRBD1 (5 bases). The germline V gene encodes CDR1 KGHSH and CDR2 LQKENI. Trimming shortened V by 1 base and J by 3 bases, and 9 bases separated the two germline ends. The CDR3 totals 14 residues. Combining the CDR3 with reference TRBV18 and TRBJ1-2 gives the whole variable domain NAGVMQNPRHLVRRRGQEARLRCSPMKGHSHVYWYRQLPEEGLKFMVYLQKENIIDESGMPKERFSAEFPKEGPSILRIQQVVRGDSAAYFCASSPLRGDYGYTFGSGTRLTVV.

The chain couples TRBV10-1 to TRBJ2-7; the match to TRBD2 covers 7 bases. CDR1 is WNHNN and CDR2 is SYGVQD in the germline V gene (reference sequence). V was clipped by 5 bases and J by 6 bases; unmatched bases: 7. The CDR3 extends over 13 amino acids. In nucleotides, the CDR3 is TGCGCCAGCAGTAGCACCGGGACTACCGAGCAGTACTTC. Protein: CASSSTGTTEQYF.

The chain employs TRBV19 and TRBJ2-3; a possible D gene is TRBD2 (6 bases). The germline gives CDR1 LNHDA, CDR2 SQIVND (reference sequence). This CDR3 contains 15 residues. V lost 3 bases to trimming and J lost 2 bases, with 12 bases between them. The CDR3 reads CASSIRDFDTDTQYF. The CDR3 DNA reads as TGTGCCAGTAGTATTCGGGACTTCGACACAGATACGCAGTATTTT.

This clone came up a few times. CDR3 loop: CASSGQGVNSPLHF. The CDR3 DNA is TGTGCCAGCAGCGGGCAGGGGGTAAATTCACCCCTCCACTTT. The rearrangement joins TRBV7-9 to TRBJ1-6; 7 bases are a match to TRBD1. The CDR3 sequence is 14 residues long. V was pared by 5 bases and J by 7 bases, with 5 bases of the junction left unmatched. Looked up from germline, CDR1 is SEHNR and CDR2 is FQNEAQ (reference sequence).

This sequence joins TRBV28 and TRBJ2-2, with D unclear. V shed 2 bases and J shed 7 bases, with 14 bases lying between them. There are 15 residues in the CDR3. The germline V gene encodes CDR1 MDHEN and CDR2 SYDVKM. CDR3 nucleotide sequence: TGTGCCAGCAGTTTAATACCAACTTTCGGCGGGGAGCTGTTTTTT. Translating it yields CASSLIPTFGGELFF.